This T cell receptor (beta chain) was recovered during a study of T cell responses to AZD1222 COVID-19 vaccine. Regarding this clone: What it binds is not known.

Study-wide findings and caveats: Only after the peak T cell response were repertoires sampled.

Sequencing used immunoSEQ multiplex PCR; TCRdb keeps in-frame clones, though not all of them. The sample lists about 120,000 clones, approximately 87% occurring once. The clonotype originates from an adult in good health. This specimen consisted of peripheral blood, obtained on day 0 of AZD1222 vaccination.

CDR3 sequence (DNA): TGTGCCAGCAGCTTAGTATCAGCCAATGAGCAGTTCTTC. Amino acid sequence: CASSLVSANEQFF. The chain joins TRBV11-2 to TRBJ2-1, with D unclear. Trimming removed 1 base from V and 6 bases from J, with 7 bases in between. CDR1 is SGHAT, CDR2 FQNNGV, per germline. The CDR3 sequence is 13 residues long.